The 8 T cell receptor beta chains presented below share a single source sample, sequenced in a study of blood T cell repertoires in COVID-19. Assay used: immunoSEQ multiplex PCR; TCRdb lists only in-frame clones, some missing. Of 44,000 or so clones listed, approximately 87% were seen once; the top ten hold 9.2%. Source material: peripheral blood. All receptors come from a human donor in a cohort sampled during active COVID-19.

The chain joins TRBV20-1 to TRBJ2-7; 11 bases match TRBD2. With V trimmed by 3 bases and J by 9 bases, 7 bases remained unmatched. CDR1 is DFQATT and CDR2 is SNEGSKA in the germline V gene (reference sequence). The CDR3 runs to 13 residues. CDR3 DNA: TGCAGTGCTAGTCCTCTAGCGGGGGGTCGGCAGTACTTC. It yields the protein CSASPLAGGRQYF.

This chain uses TRBV7-9 with TRBJ2-1; 8 bases fit TRBD2. V trimming: 4 bases; J trimming: 8 bases; junction bases outside the gene matches: 10. In germline, CDR1 is SEHNR, CDR2 FQNEAQ (reference sequence). The CDR3 is 15 amino acids. The CDR3 protein is CASSSLAGLGDEQFF. DNA of the CDR3: TGTGCCAGCAGCTCGCTAGCGGGCCTCGGGGATGAGCAGTTCTTC.

The rearrangement joins TRBV5-1 to TRBJ1-1, with a possible D match to TRBD1 (6 bases). Germline CDR1 is SGHRS and CDR2 is YFSETQ. Trimming removed 4 bases at V and 6 bases at J, with 10 bases between. CDR3 length: 12 amino acids. CDR3: CASSRRGSEAFF. As DNA, the CDR3 is TGCGCCAGCAGCCGAAGGGGGTCTGAAGCTTTCTTT.

V usage is TRBV6-5 and J usage is TRBJ2-5; 7 nucleotides line up with TRBD2. Germline V gene lookup returns CDR1 MNHEY and CDR2 SVGAGI. V was clipped by 5 bases and J by 6 bases; unmatched bases: 9. CDR3 length equals 14 residues. The CDR3 protein is CASSTGWGGKTQYF. CDR3 in DNA: TGTGCCAGCAGTACCGGGTGGGGGGGGAAGACCCAGTACTTC.

V is TRBV6-4 and J is TRBJ2-4; the match to TRBD2 covers 7 bases. The CDR3 totals 13 residues. CDR1 is MRHNA, CDR2 SNTAGT, per germline. Trimming cost V 6 bases and J 6 bases; bases outside gene matches: 5. The CDR3: CASSFREGNIQYF. CDR3 in DNA: TGTGCCAGCAGCTTCAGGGAGGGAAACATTCAGTACTTC.

This rearrangement joins TRBV6-2 or TRBV6-3 to TRBJ2-7; D is unclear. CDR1 is MNHEY and CDR2 is SVGEGT in the germline V gene. The CDR3 has 12 residues. V was trimmed by 5 bases and J by 2 bases, leaving 7 bases between them. The CDR3 here is CASSKQAYEQYF. The CDR3 DNA reads TGTGCCAGCAGTAAACAAGCCTACGAGCAGTACTTC.

V usage is TRBV7-2 and J usage is TRBJ2-7; possible D gene TRBD1, 5 bases. Trimming stripped 5 bases from V and 3 bases from J, with 17 bases between. CDR1 SGHTA and CDR2 FQGNSA come from the germline V gene. The CDR3 runs to 15 residues. CDR3 bases: TGTGCCAGCAGCATCATAGAGGACACCTACTACGAGCAGTACTTC. Amino acids: CASSIIEDTYYEQYF.

The chain links TRBV20-1 to TRBJ1-5; weak D call: TRBD1 (6 bases). The ends were cut back, 3 bases at V and 1 base at J, with 16 bases in the middle. The CDR3 is 16 residues long. In germline, CDR1 is DFQATT, CDR2 SNEGSKA (reference sequence). This CDR3 is CSASRTTGYSNQPQHF. The CDR3 DNA sequence: TGCAGTGCTAGTCGCACAACAGGGTACAGCAATCAGCCCCAGCATTTT.